A single sample is the source of the 5 T cell receptor beta chains below, sequenced in a study of blood T cell repertoires in COVID-19. The protocol was immunoSEQ multiplex PCR, while the TCRdb copy is restricted to in-frame clones and leaves out a portion. The sample includes some 320,000 clones, 85% of them seen just once. The sample comprised PBMCs or T cells enriched from blood (not recorded which). The receptors come from a woman in her thirties who had been exposed to COVID-19.

This chain connects TRBV29-1 to TRBJ2-5, with 9 nucleotides matching TRBD2. The CDR3 consists of 14 residues. Germline assignment: CDR1 SQVTM and CDR2 ANQGSEA. J gave up 5 bases and V 4 bases, and 8 bases lay outside the gene matches. For the CDR3, the DNA is TGCAGCGTTGTAGGGACTAGCTCATGGGAGACCCAGTACTTC. Amino acid sequence: CSVVGTSSWETQYF.

In its sample, this clone was seen once. The chain joins TRBV19 to TRBJ2-5; D remains ambiguous. The CDR3 is made up of 12 amino acids. The V end was cut by 5 bases, the J end by 0 bases, with 4 bases between. Germline lookup yields CDR1 LNHDA and CDR2 SQIVND (reference sequence). This chain's CDR3 is CASSAYQETQYF. The DNA of the CDR3 is TGTGCCAGTAGTGCGTACCAAGAGACCCAGTACTTC.

This clone has more than one count but fewer than ten. The J gene is TRBJ2-4, the V gene TRBV18, with a weak D call TRBD2 (6 bases). Trimming shortened V by 4 bases and J by 0 bases, and 16 bases separated the two germline ends. CDR3 length: 17 amino acids. The germline V gene encodes CDR1 KGHSH and CDR2 LQKENI. CDR3 nucleotide sequence: TGTGCCAGCTCACTAGGTCGAGCGGGTCTAGCCAAAAACATTCAGTACTTC. Its protein product is CASSLGRAGLAKNIQYF.

Comment on this clone: One base away lies a much larger clone, so this may be a sequencing read error. The CDR3 reads CASSPGGSNQPQHF. CDR3 coding DNA: TGTGCCAGCAGCCCGGGGGGCAGCAATCAGCCCCAGCATTTT. V usage is TRBV3-1 (or the pseudogene TRBV3-2) and J usage is TRBJ1-5, with D tentatively TRBD1 (6 bases). Germline-derived CDR1 and CDR2 are LGHDT and YNNKEL (reference sequence). Trimming took 4 bases from V and 1 from J, leaving 8 bases between them. The CDR3 covers 14 residues.

CDR3 in DNA: TGCGCCAGCAGCCAAACAGGGGGCAGAGAGACCCAGTACTTC. Encoded protein: CASSQTGGRETQYF. The chain uses TRBV4-1 and TRBJ2-5; 9 bases are shared with TRBD1. V shed 2 bases and J 4 bases; nucleotides not matched to a gene: 2. Germline V gene sequence: CDR1 MGHRA, CDR2 YSYEKL. This CDR3 comprises 14 residues.